A single sample is the source of the 5 T cell receptor beta chains below, sequenced in a study of patients and donors after allogeneic stem cell transplantation. TCRdb re-derived calls from the RT-PCR reads in MiXCR, one entry per CDR3 protein. Of roughly 940,000 distinct CDR3 sequences in the sample, about a sixth were seen once. Sequencing was carried out using blood, either unsorted or a sorted T cell fraction (not recorded which). These receptors were obtained from a human donor who was either an allogeneic HSCT recipient or a stem cell or donor lymphocyte infusion donor (not recorded which). It is not recorded whose cells these are; they may come from a transplant donor.

In DNA form, the CDR3 reads TGTGCCAGCAGCGTTCTTTTGGGACAGGGACCCTCCGAGCAGTACTTC. Protein sequence: CASSVLLGQGPSEQYF. This rearrangement joins TRBV9 to TRBJ2-7, with 9 bases matching TRBD1. After removal of 2 bases from V and 6 bases from J, the junction contained 12 bases not matched to a gene. The V gene's germline CDR1 is SGDLS and CDR2 YYNGEE. This CDR3 contains 16 residues.

This clonotype was recorded a few times. CDR3 DNA sequence: TGCGCCAGCAGCCAACAGGGGCAAAAGAACACTGAAGCTTTCTTT. This translates into CASSQQGQKNTEAFF. The chain couples TRBV4-1 to TRBJ1-1, with D perhaps matching TRBD1 (6 bases). This CDR3 comprises 15 residues. From germline, CDR1 is MGHRA and CDR2 YSYEKL. Trimming took 2 bases from V and 1 from J, leaving 11 bases between them.

The V gene is TRBV12-3 or TRBV12-4, the J gene TRBJ2-2; D may correspond to TRBD1 or TRBD2 (5 bases each). Trimming took 6 bases from V and 6 from J, leaving 11 bases between them. This CDR3 contains 13 residues. The CDR3 sequence: CASRHEGSGELFF. The CDR3 coding sequence is TGTGCCAGCAGACATGAGGGGTCCGGGGAGCTGTTTTTT.

There are a few counts of this clonotype. The V call is TRBV4-2, the J call TRBJ2-7; D is undetermined. The V end lost 1 base, the J end lost 2 bases, and 15 bases lay between the germline ends. This CDR3 is 16 amino acids long. Germline V gene sequence: CDR1 LGHNA, CDR2 YNFKEQ. The CDR3, as DNA: TGTGCCAGCAGCCAAGCGTCAAGGCAGTCCACCTACGAGCAGTACTTC. The encoded protein is CASSQASRQSTYEQYF.

This clonotype was observed a few times. The V gene is TRBV5-1, the J gene TRBJ2-1; D unclear. The germline gives CDR1 SGHRS, CDR2 YFSETQ. V lost 1 base and J 9 bases, leaving 14 bases between the germline ends. The CDR3 totals 14 residues. The CDR3 is CASSLIGQLREQFF. The CDR3 DNA reads as TGCGCCAGCAGCTTGATAGGGCAGCTCCGTGAGCAGTTCTTC.